This is a list of T cell receptor beta chains from one sample in a study of technical replicates of blood from several donors. This table comes from immunoSEQ multiplex PCR, and its TCRdb copy is limited to in-frame clones, with some not included. Counted here are over 55,000 clones, 91% occurring once; the ten biggest clones make up approximately 4%. Material for sequencing was PBMCs. The receptors originated from a human donor in good health. Some clones in this sample may be carry-over from other donors' samples. Each CDR3 is given with its conserved first and last residue. A D gene is named only where the DNA matches it firmly. Rows give clone size only sometimes, using once, few, many, or a class for an expanded clone.

d_call	v_call	j_call	clone_size	cdr3_aa	cdr3_nt
TRBD1	TRBV4-2	TRBJ2-4	.	CASSQILGTVQNIQYF	TGTGCCAGCAGCCAAATACTTGGGACAGTCCAAAACATTCAGTACTTC
.	TRBV10-3	TRBJ2-7	.	CAISESGSFGAKEQYF	TGTGCCATCAGTGAGTCCGGGTCGTTTGGGGCGAAAGAGCAGTACTTC
.	TRBV6-5	TRBJ1-4	.	CASSYRRGGFNEKLFF	TGTGCCAGCAGTTACCGCCGGGGGGGATTTAATGAAAAACTGTTTTTT
.	TRBV15	TRBJ1-2	.	CATSPGGGLGQGYGYTF	TGTGCCACCAGCCCTGGGGGGGGGCTCGGGCAAGGCTATGGCTACACCTTC
.	TRBV4-2	TRBJ1-1	.	CASSQVGEYTEAFF	TGTGCCAGCAGCCAAGTCGGGGAGTACACTGAAGCTTTCTTT
.	TRBV27	TRBJ2-7	few	CASSPGLAPYEQYF	TGTGCCAGCAGTCCGGGACTCGCCCCCTACGAGCAGTACTTC
TRBD1	TRBV19	TRBJ2-3	.	CANPGQSTDTQYF	TGTGCCAATCCGGGACAGAGCACAGATACGCAGTATTTT
TRBD1	TRBV19	TRBJ1-2	.	CASRGGFNYGYTF	TGTGCCAGCCGAGGGGGCTTTAACTATGGCTACACCTTC
TRBD1	TRBV12-5	TRBJ1-2	.	CASGRDRGYGYTF	TGTGCTAGTGGAAGGGACAGGGGCTATGGCTACACCTTC
.	TRBV5-6	TRBJ2-3	.	CASSLGGGWTDTQYF	TGTGCCAGCAGCTTGGGGGGGGGCTGGACAGATACGCAGTATTTT
.	TRBV29-1	TRBJ2-5	.	CSVEDQDSEETQYF	TGCAGCGTTGAAGATCAGGACTCGGAAGAGACCCAGTACTTC
.	TRBV9	TRBJ1-1	few	CASSVCQVWTMNTEAFF	TGTGCCAGCAGCGTATGCCAGGTGTGGACAATGAACACTGAAGCTTTCTTT
.	TRBV5-5	TRBJ2-7	.	CASRLESIPPAEQYF	TGTGCCAGCAGACTGGAGTCCATTCCTCCCGCCGAGCAGTACTTC